These T cell receptor beta chains were read from a single sample in a study of blood T cell repertoires in COVID-19. Clones were sequenced by immunoSEQ multiplex PCR, and TCRdb holds only the in-frame ones, with some missing. The sample contains around 250,000 clones, approximately 90% of which appear only once. The sequencing input was PBMCs or T cells enriched from blood (not recorded which). These TCRs come from a human donor in a cohort exposed to, infected with or recovered from COVID-19 (not recorded which). The donor label of this sample is uncertain. Both conserved end residues are part of each CDR3. D genes are given only for firm matches. Where a row states a size, it is once, few, many or the class of an expanded clone; other rows omit it.

clone_size j_call d_call v_call cdr3_aa cdr3_nt
- TRBJ1-1 - TRBV4-1 CASSQLTGSTEAFF TGCGCCAGCAGCCAGTTGACAGGCTCCACTGAAGCTTTCTTT
once TRBJ1-5 - TRBV19 CASSIQGSGNQPQHF TGTGCCAGTAGTATCCAGGGGTCAGGCAATCAGCCCCAGCATTTT
- TRBJ2-5 - TRBV10-2 CASSDPRRVRETQYF TGCGCCAGCAGTGATCCTCGACGGGTAAGGGAGACCCAGTACTTC
- TRBJ2-3 TRBD1 TRBV5-6 CASSLFRDSSTDTQYF TGTGCCAGCAGCTTATTTAGGGACAGCAGCACAGATACGCAGTATTTT
- TRBJ1-1 TRBD1 TRBV27 CASNRDRVKVNTEAFF TGTGCCAGCAACCGGGACAGGGTAAAGGTGAACACTGAAGCTTTCTTT
- TRBJ2-3 TRBD1 TRBV5-1 CASRGDRFSTDTQYF TGCGCCAGCAGGGGGGACAGGTTTAGCACAGATACGCAGTATTTT
- TRBJ2-7 TRBD2 TRBV7-2 CASSPLGAGGLEQYF TGTGCCAGCAGCCCCCTAGGAGCGGGGGGTCTTGAGCAGTACTTC
once TRBJ2-7 TRBD1 TRBV9 CASSSGTGSYEQYF TGTGCCAGCAGCTCCGGGACAGGGTCCTACGAGCAGTACTTC
- TRBJ1-3 - TRBV7-9 CASSLGGLNSGNTIYF TGTGCCAGCAGCTTAGGGGGACTGAACTCTGGAAACACCATATATTTT
- TRBJ1-2 - TRBV7-6 CASSFSERYGYTF TGTGCCAGCAGCTTTTCGGAGAGGTATGGCTACACCTTC
- TRBJ2-7 TRBD1 TRBV6-6 CASSSDRVYEQYF TGTGCCAGCAGTTCAGACAGGGTCTACGAGCAGTACTTC
once TRBJ1-4 TRBD1 TRBV19 CASSIAGGLPIELFF TGTGCCAGTAGTATTGCAGGGGGCCTCCCTATCGAACTGTTTTTT
- TRBJ1-6 TRBD1 TRBV25-1 CASSELPGGGNSPLHF TGTGCCAGCAGTGAGCTGCCAGGGGGAGGAAATTCACCCCTCCACTTT
- TRBJ1-2 TRBD1 TRBV6-2/TRBV6-3 CASSPFSGSRQGGDGYTF TGTGCCAGCAGCCCCTTTTCGGGCTCAAGACAGGGGGGTGATGGCTACACCTTC
- TRBJ2-1 TRBD2 TRBV18 CASSPGLADYNEQFF TGTGCCAGCTCCCCAGGGCTAGCGGATTACAATGAGCAGTTCTTC
- TRBJ2-7 TRBD1 TRBV7-6 CASSLGQGGHEQYF TGTGCCAGCAGCTTAGGACAGGGGGGTCACGAGCAGTACTTC
- TRBJ2-5 TRBD2 TRBV5-1 CASSPGTSYETQYF TGCGCCAGCAGCCCAGGGACTAGCTATGAGACCCAGTACTTC
- TRBJ2-7 - TRBV12-2 CASRFRVEGEQYF TGTGCAAGTCGCTTCAGGGTAGAAGGCGAGCAGTACTTC
- TRBJ1-1 - TRBV27 CASSLTGAMNTEAFF TGTGCCAGCAGTCTGACTGGGGCGATGAACACTGAAGCTTTCTTT
- TRBJ1-2 - TRBV18 CASSPPGLGLANYGYTF TGTGCCAGCTCACCACCGGGACTAGGGTTGGCTAACTATGGCTACACCTTC
- TRBJ2-5 TRBD1 TRBV11-2 CASSLGGTEETQYF TGTGCCAGCAGCTTAGGGGGGACAGAAGAGACCCAGTACTTC
once TRBJ2-7 TRBD1 TRBV9 CASSVRDRGPNYSYEQYF TGTGCCAGCAGCGTCCGGGACAGGGGGCCCAATTACTCCTACGAGCAGTACTTC
- TRBJ2-2 - TRBV6-2/TRBV6-3 CASSRYRDNRLPNTGELFF TGTGCCAGCAGTAGATACAGGGATAACCGCCTTCCGAACACCGGGGAGCTGTTTTTT
- TRBJ2-7 - TRBV4-3 CASSRVHTGIEFPEQYF TGCGCCAGCAGCCGAGTACACACGGGGATCGAATTTCCCGAGCAGTACTTC
- TRBJ1-4 - TRBV6-4 CASSASAGNEKLFF TGTGCCAGCAGTGCATCGGCAGGGAATGAAAAACTGTTTTTT
- TRBJ2-1 TRBD2 TRBV5-5 CASSLVAGGINEQFF TGTGCCAGCAGCTTGGTAGCGGGGGGGATTAATGAGCAGTTCTTC
- TRBJ2-6 - TRBV12-5 CASGPWGGLRGANVLTF TGTGCTAGTGGTCCGTGGGGGGGGCTTCGTGGGGCCAACGTCCTGACTTTC
- TRBJ1-3 - TRBV29-1 CSVDLQGSGNTIYF TGCAGCGTTGACCTACAGGGCTCTGGAAACACCATATATTTT
- TRBJ1-2 - TRBV27 CASSFRGAREGSFGYTF TGTGCCAGCAGCTTTAGGGGGGCCAGGGAGGGTTCGTTCGGCTACACCTTC
- TRBJ1-4 - TRBV12-5 CASVGGVGEKLFF TGTGCTAGTGTAGGAGGGGTCGGTGAAAAACTGTTTTTT
once TRBJ2-3 - TRBV28 CASSRTGLTDTQYF TGTGCCAGCAGCCGTACAGGGCTCACAGATACGCAGTATTTT
- TRBJ1-2 TRBD1 TRBV5-4 CASSERPGQGSYGYTF TGTGCCAGCAGCGAAAGACCGGGACAGGGGAGCTATGGCTACACCTTC
- TRBJ1-1 - TRBV7-8 CASSLLPQGSMNTEAFF TGTGCCAGCAGCTTACTACCACAGGGAAGCATGAACACTGAAGCTTTCTTT
- TRBJ2-1 TRBD2 TRBV5-4 CASSLVLAVDNEQFF TGTGCCAGCAGCTTGGTCCTAGCGGTAGACAATGAGCAGTTCTTC
- TRBJ2-2 - TRBV29-1 CSVVRGSGELFF TGCAGCGTTGTCCGGGGAAGCGGGGAGCTGTTTTTT
- TRBJ2-5 TRBD2 TRBV3-1/TRBV3-2 CASSQQGGAGGARETQYF TGTGCCAGCAGCCAACAAGGAGGAGCGGGGGGGGCCCGGGAGACCCAGTACTTC
- TRBJ1-1 - TRBV18 CASSPYGRGTEAFF TGTGCCAGCTCACCATATGGGAGGGGGACTGAAGCTTTCTTT
- TRBJ2-1 TRBD2 TRBV6-4 CASSPLGGGFDEQFF TGTGCCAGCAGTCCCTTGGGGGGGGGATTCGATGAGCAGTTCTTC
- TRBJ2-5 TRBD2 TRBV6-5 CASLKRGGETQYF TGTGCCAGCCTAAAACGGGGGGGAGAGACCCAGTACTTC
few TRBJ1-4 - TRBV7-8 CASSLTVGEKLFF TGTGCCAGCAGCTTGACAGTCGGGGAAAAACTGTTTTTT
once TRBJ1-2 TRBD1 TRBV29-1 CSVENRGLTAANYGYTF TGCAGCGTTGAAAACAGGGGGCTGACAGCTGCTAACTATGGCTACACCTTC
- TRBJ1-2 - TRBV30 CAWSDGRGYTF TGTGCCTGGAGTGACGGTCGCGGCTACACCTTC
- TRBJ2-5 - TRBV5-1 CASSLWGGEETQYF TGCGCCAGCAGCTTGTGGGGCGGGGAAGAGACCCAGTACTTC
- TRBJ1-5 - TRBV7-9 CASSLGAGGNQPQHF TGTGCCAGCAGCTTGGGGGCTGGGGGCAATCAGCCCCAGCATTTT
- TRBJ2-5 TRBD1 TRBV15 CATSRDRGQETQYF TGTGCCACCAGCAGGGACAGGGGCCAAGAGACCCAGTACTTC
- TRBJ2-1 - TRBV14 CASSQDTINEQFF TGTGCCAGCAGCCAAGATACAATCAATGAGCAGTTCTTC
- TRBJ1-1 - TRBV12-3/TRBV12-4 CASSLTGDRAFF TGTGCCAGCAGTTTAACGGGGGATCGGGCTTTCTTT
- TRBJ2-1 TRBD1 TRBV9 CASSPTGGNEQFF TGTGCCAGCAGCCCCACAGGGGGCAATGAGCAGTTCTTC
- TRBJ1-1 - TRBV12-5 CAGSRGTNTEAFF TGTGCTGGGTCTCGGGGGACCAACACTGAAGCTTTCTTT
- TRBJ1-6 - TRBV19 CASSYSQSSYNSPLHF TGTGCCAGTAGTTACAGCCAAAGCTCCTATAATTCACCCCTCCACTTT
- TRBJ1-4 TRBD1 TRBV2 CASRETGEVKLFF TGTGCCAGCAGGGAGACAGGGGAGGTAAAACTGTTTTTT
- TRBJ1-4 - TRBV7-2 CASSDRTAYNEKLFF TGTGCCAGCAGCGACCGGACAGCCTATAATGAAAAACTGTTTTTT
- TRBJ2-1 - TRBV3-1/TRBV3-2 CASSPTRGSYNEQFF TGTGCCAGCAGCCCGACTCGCGGCTCCTACAATGAGCAGTTCTTC
- TRBJ2-3 TRBD2 TRBV25-1 CASSEIAGGTDTQYF TGTGCCAGCAGTGAGATAGCGGGGGGCACAGATACGCAGTATTTT
- TRBJ1-2 TRBD1 TRBV18 CASSPGTGFRYGYTF TGTGCCAGCTCACCCGGGACAGGGTTTCGCTATGGCTACACCTTC
- TRBJ1-1 TRBD1 TRBV29-1 CSDRGLRPEAFF TGCAGCGACAGGGGCCTCAGGCCTGAAGCTTTCTTT
- TRBJ2-3 TRBD2 TRBV3-1/TRBV3-2 CASSQLSGGVQYF TGTGCCAGCAGCCAGCTCAGCGGGGGGGTGCAGTATTTT
- TRBJ2-3 - TRBV9 CASSRGGPDTQYF TGTGCCAGCAGCCGGGGAGGCCCAGATACGCAGTATTTT